Below, 31 T cell receptor beta chains from the same sample are listed, as sequenced in a study of cytomegalovirus exposure and HLA in healthy donors. Clones were sequenced by immunoSEQ multiplex PCR, and TCRdb holds only the in-frame ones, with some missing. The data show roughly 60,000 clones, roughly 94% seen once. Sequencing was done on a sample of PBMCs. Source of these receptors: a woman aged 18-29 years in good health and CMV-seropositive.

The rearrangement uses TRBV7-8 and TRBJ1-5; D is possibly TRBD1 (6 bases). The CDR3 is 16 residues long. Germline V gene sequence: CDR1 SGHVS, CDR2 FQNEAQ. The V gene lost 6 bases and the J gene lost 4 bases, with 19 bases spanning the gap. CDR3 bases: TGTGCCAGCAGGTCTCAGGGAGGGGGGAGAAATCAGCCCCAGCATTTT. Translation gives CASRSQGGGRNQPQHF.

V is TRBV6-6 and J is TRBJ2-2; maybe TRBD2 (5 bases). Between the trimmed V and J ends, which lost 4 bases and 7 bases, there was a span of 7 bases. CDR1 and CDR2 from the germline V gene are MNHNY and SVGAGI (reference sequence). The CDR3 sequence is 12 residues long. The CDR3 sequence: CASSSRGGELFF. CDR3 DNA: TGTGCCAGCAGTTCCCGGGGCGGGGAGCTGTTTTTT.

This chain uses TRBV6-1 with TRBJ2-1; 7 bases fit TRBD2. CDR1 MNHNS and CDR2 SASEGT come from the germline V gene. The CDR3 covers 15 residues. The V gene end was trimmed by 6 bases and the J gene end by 9 bases; junction bases not matched to a gene: 14. The CDR3 sequence: CASRDYSGSVIEQFF. CDR3 sequence (DNA): TGTGCCAGCAGGGACTATAGCGGGTCCGTAATTGAGCAGTTCTTC.

The V and J genes are TRBV7-9 and TRBJ2-1, with TRBD1 matching over 10 bases. The CDR3 sequence is 16 residues long. Germline CDR1 and CDR2: SEHNR and FQNEAQ (reference sequence). V was pared by 1 base and J by 4 bases, with 4 bases of the junction left unmatched. The CDR3 nucleotides are TGTGCCAGCAGCTTAGGGGACAGGGGCTCTTACAATGAGCAGTTCTTC. Translation: CASSLGDRGSYNEQFF.

The chain joins TRBV5-6 to TRBJ2-3, with 9 bases identical to TRBD1. V lost 4 bases, J lost 13 bases, and 4 bases stayed unmatched. The germline gives CDR1 SGHDT, CDR2 YYEEEE. CDR3 length: 11 amino acids. In DNA form, the CDR3 reads TGTGCCAGCAGCCTGGACAGGGGAGAGTATTTT. Protein product: CASSLDRGEYF.

The chain is built from TRBV10-3 and TRBJ1-2; tentative D call: TRBD1 (6 bases). The V and J ends lost 3 bases and 4 bases respectively, with 30 bases between them. Germline CDR1 reads ENHRY; CDR2 reads SYGVKD. This CDR3 is 20 amino acids long. The CDR3 reads CAISDQLTWGRREGGYGYTF. DNA for the CDR3: TGTGCCATCAGTGATCAACTTACCTGGGGGCGTCGGGAGGGGGGCTATGGCTACACCTTC.

The chain employs TRBV28 and TRBJ2-5; 7 bases map to TRBD2. Unmatched junction bases numbered 9, after V lost 6 bases and J lost 5 bases. Germline CDR1 reads MDHEN; CDR2 reads SYDVKM. This CDR3 is 14 amino acids long. Here the CDR3 DNA reads TGTGCCAGCAGCCGGGACTACCTCCGGGAGACCCAGTACTTC. Translated, it gives CASSRDYLRETQYF.

The chain joins TRBV10-3 to TRBJ1-2; a weak D match, TRBD1 (6 bases). The ends were cut back, 10 bases at V and 2 bases at J, with 14 bases in the middle. The V gene's germline CDR1 is ENHRY and CDR2 SYGVKD. CDR3 length equals 13 residues. CDR3 in amino acids: CATNRQVNYGYTF. DNA of the CDR3: TGTGCCACCAACAGACAGGTGAACTATGGCTACACCTTC.

This clone has a single count. The chain carries TRBV30 and TRBJ2-7; TRBD1 agrees at 8 bases. This CDR3 contains 18 residues. The germline V gene has CDR1 GTSNPN and CDR2 SVGIG (reference sequence). V was pared by 1 base and J by 3 bases, with 17 bases of the junction left unmatched. The CDR3 nucleotides read TGTGCCTGGAGTGGCCCCTCTAGTCCGGGACAGGCCAACTACGAGCAGTACTTC. It codes for CAWSGPSSPGQANYEQYF.

The V call is TRBV5-6, the J call TRBJ2-5; TRBD2 matches at 14 bases. This CDR3 has 15 residues. The J segment lost 11 bases and the V segment lost 3 bases, leaving 9 bases of the junction unmatched. CDR1 and CDR2 (germline): SGHDT, YYEEEE. CDR3 coding DNA: TGTGCCAGCAGCTATGGACTAGCGGGAGGTGCAGAGCAGTACTTC. The encoded protein is CASSYGLAGGAEQYF.

The chain carries TRBV7-9 and TRBJ2-1, with 12 bases fitting TRBD2. The CDR3 sequence is 18 residues long. With 1 base clipped from V and 9 bases from J, the junction kept 13 bases outside the gene matches. Germline V gene data show CDR1 as SEHNR and CDR2 as FQNEAQ (reference sequence). CDR3 in amino acids: CASSLVFLAGGPNPEQFF. In DNA, the CDR3 is TGTGCCAGCAGCTTAGTTTTCCTAGCGGGAGGGCCGAATCCTGAGCAGTTCTTC.

Only one count was recorded for this clone. The chain links TRBV5-1 to TRBJ1-4; possibly TRBD1 for D (5 bases). CDR3 size: 14 residues. V lost 5 bases to trimming and J lost 7 bases, with 15 bases between them. Germline lookup yields CDR1 SGHRS and CDR2 YFSETQ. The CDR3 is CASRPGQGGEKLFF. CDR3 sequence (DNA): TGCGCCAGCAGGCCAGGCCAGGGTGGTGAAAAACTGTTTTTT.

The rearrangement uses TRBV6-1 and TRBJ2-5, with 11 bases identical to TRBD1. The germline gives CDR1 MNHNS, CDR2 SASEGT. This CDR3 has 17 amino acids. With 1 base clipped from V and 3 bases from J, the junction kept 7 bases outside the gene matches. CDR3 DNA: TGTGCCAGCAGTGAAGAGCCGGGACAGGGGGTAGAAGAGACCCAGTACTTC. This sequence encodes CASSEEPGQGVEETQYF.

This chain connects TRBV29-1 to TRBJ2-1; 7 bases are a match to TRBD1. With V trimmed by 7 bases and J by 8 bases, 11 bases remained unmatched. Per germline, CDR1 SQVTM and CDR2 ANQGSEA. The length of the CDR3 is 13 residues. The CDR3 nucleotides are TGCAGCGGACGTCACAGGGGCGGTGATGAGCAGTTCTTC. Protein product: CSGRHRGGDEQFF.

This chain joins TRBV7-2 and TRBJ1-2, with a weak D call TRBD1 (5 bases). V lost 1 base and J lost 2, with 14 bases in between. The CDR3 is 16 residues long. Germline V gene lookup returns CDR1 SGHTA and CDR2 FQGNSA. The CDR3: CASSLGGRQRNYGYTF. Written as DNA, the CDR3 is TGTGCCAGCAGCTTAGGGGGCCGACAGAGAAACTATGGCTACACCTTC.

This chain connects TRBV7-9 to TRBJ1-1; D is possibly TRBD1 (5 bases). The V gene lost 5 bases and the J gene lost 8 bases, with 18 bases spanning the gap. The CDR3 loop spans 14 amino acids. Germline CDR1 is SEHNR and CDR2 is FQNEAQ (reference sequence). In DNA form, the CDR3 reads TGTGCCAGCAGCGAAATTAGGGGTCGGGTAGAAGCTTTCTTT. Protein sequence: CASSEIRGRVEAFF.

This chain links TRBV6-6 with TRBJ1-1; 7 bases map to TRBD1. The CDR3 consists of 13 residues. The V gene end was trimmed by 7 bases and the J gene end by 2 bases; junction bases not matched to a gene: 4. The germline V gene has CDR1 MNHNY and CDR2 SVGAGI (reference sequence). In DNA, the CDR3 is TGTGCCAGCATGAACAGGGGCAACACTGAAGCTTTCTTT. This encodes CASMNRGNTEAFF.

The chain has TRBV2 and TRBJ1-1; possible D gene TRBD1, 6 bases. The V end was cut by 9 bases, the J end by 1 base, with 21 bases between. This CDR3 spans 16 amino acids. Germline CDR1 SNHLY, CDR2 FYNNEI. The CDR3 coding sequence is TGTGCCAGTACCTTTTCGGGGGGGCCTGGGAACACTGAAGCTTTCTTT. Translated, it gives CASTFSGGPGNTEAFF.

The chain is built from TRBV25-1 and TRBJ2-3; no reliable D call. The CDR3 length is 14 residues. Germline V CDR1 and CDR2: MGHDK, SYGVNS. Deletions cut 4 bases from V and 0 bases from J, with 8 bases between. CDR3 sequence: CASSGSPSTDTQYF. Here the CDR3 DNA reads TGTGCCAGCAGTGGTTCCCCTAGCACAGATACGCAGTATTTT.

This chain links TRBV6-6 with TRBJ1-5; no firm D call. This CDR3 comprises 15 residues. Trimming removed 7 bases from V and 0 bases from J, with 13 bases in between. Looked up from germline, CDR1 is MNHNY and CDR2 is SVGAGI (reference sequence). The CDR3 nucleotides read TGTGCCAGCACCAGCGGACGTCATAGCAATCAGCCCCAGCATTTT. The encoded protein is CASTSGRHSNQPQHF.

The V gene is TRBV11-3, the J gene TRBJ2-1; 10 positions match TRBD2. The V and J ends lost 5 bases and 9 bases, in that order; junction bases with no gene match: 7. The length of the CDR3 is 14 residues. Germline CDR1 reads SGHNT; CDR2 reads YENEEA. The CDR3 nucleotides are TGTGCCAGCAGCCCCGGGACTAGCGCTATTGAGCAGTTCTTC. This encodes CASSPGTSAIEQFF.

The chain couples TRBV11-2 to TRBJ2-7; D might be TRBD2 (7 bases). The CDR3 loop spans 17 amino acids. Trimming removed 5 bases from V and 2 bases from J, with 22 bases in between. Germline V lookup: CDR1 SGHAT, CDR2 FQNNGV. This chain's CDR3 is CASSPNRGGAIPYEQYF. In DNA form, the CDR3 reads TGTGCCAGCAGCCCCAACAGAGGGGGGGCAATTCCCTACGAGCAGTACTTC.

The chain has TRBV5-4 and TRBJ2-7, with 8 positions matching TRBD1. This CDR3 has 15 residues. J was trimmed by 3 bases and V by 1 base; bases with no gene match: 6. Germline V gene data show CDR1 as SGHNT and CDR2 as YYREEE (reference sequence). CDR3 loop: CASSLPGQGRYEQYF. CDR3 nucleotides: TGTGCCAGCAGCTTGCCCGGACAGGGCCGCTACGAGCAGTACTTC.

This chain uses TRBV6-5 with TRBJ1-3; possibly TRBD1 for D (6 bases). The CDR3 contains 14 residues. Germline V CDR1 and CDR2: MNHEY, SVGAGI. V gave up 6 bases and J gave up 0 bases, with 9 bases separating them. The CDR3, as DNA: TGTGCCAGCAGCCCAGGGGACTCTGGAAACACCATATATTTT. Translating gives CASSPGDSGNTIYF.

The rearrangement links TRBV19 to TRBJ2-7; a possible D gene is TRBD1 (5 bases). The V end was cut by 4 bases, the J end by 9 bases, with 16 bases between. CDR1 is LNHDA and CDR2 is SQIVND in the germline V gene (reference sequence). The CDR3 extends over 13 amino acids. DNA of the CDR3: TGTGCCAGTAGTACCACTGGACATACAGGGCAGTACTTC. As protein: CASSTTGHTGQYF.

The chain combines TRBV4-2 with TRBJ1-2, with D possibly TRBD1 on 5 matching bases. This CDR3 is 15 amino acids long. V was pared by 0 bases and J by 7 bases, with 15 bases between. Per germline, CDR1 LGHNA and CDR2 YNFKEQ. The CDR3 sequence is CASSQEGGVFGGYTF. Written as DNA, the CDR3 is TGTGCCAGCAGCCAAGAGGGGGGGGTTTTTGGTGGCTACACCTTC.

The chain carries TRBV6-5 and TRBJ2-5, with D unclear. Germline V lookup: CDR1 MNHEY, CDR2 SVGAGI. V was cut by 6 bases and J by 4 bases, with 18 bases left in between. The CDR3 is 15 residues long. The CDR3, as DNA: TGTGCCAGCAGCCCCGGTCTTATCATGCGAGAGACCCAGTACTTC. This codes for CASSPGLIMRETQYF.

V gene TRBV6-5 combines with J gene TRBJ2-7; TRBD2 matches 8 bases. Germline V gene sequence: CDR1 MNHEY, CDR2 SVGAGI. The CDR3 extends over 13 amino acids. V lost 8 bases to trimming and J lost 1 base; unmatched junction nucleotides: 4. The CDR3 protein is CASARGGSYEQYF. The CDR3, as DNA: TGTGCCAGCGCACGGGGGGGGTCCTACGAGCAGTACTTC.

CDR3 DNA sequence: TGTGCCAGTTCTTACAGACACAGCTATACCTACGAGCAGTACTTC. Its protein product is CASSYRHSYTYEQYF. This chain connects TRBV19 to TRBJ2-7; no reliable D call. This CDR3 spans 15 amino acids. Trimming pared 8 bases from V and 2 bases from J, leaving 19 bases between. The germline gives CDR1 LNHDA, CDR2 SQIVND (reference sequence).

The chain joins TRBV5-6 to TRBJ1-1; D is ambiguous. From germline, CDR1 is SGHDT and CDR2 YYEEEE. The CDR3 contains 13 residues. V shed 1 base and J shed 6 bases, with 10 bases lying between them. The chain's CDR3 is CASSLNGDAEAFF. CDR3 DNA sequence: TGTGCCAGCAGCTTGAATGGAGACGCTGAAGCTTTCTTT.

The V and J genes are TRBV11-3 and TRBJ1-6; D is uncertain. The V gene lost 4 bases and the J gene lost 8 bases, with 9 bases spanning the gap. Germline values: CDR1 SGHNT, CDR2 YENEEA. The CDR3 has 13 amino acids. As DNA, the CDR3 is TGTGCCAGCAGCTACCGGGATTATTCACCCCTCCACTTT. Translating gives CASSYRDYSPLHF. Supplemented by reference TRBV11-3 and TRBJ1-6, the full variable domain reads EAGVVQSPRYKIIEKKQPVAFWCNPISGHNTLYWYLQNLGQGPELLIRYENEEAVDDSQLPKDRFSAERLKGVDSTLKIQPAELGDSAVYLCASSYRDYSPLHFGNGTRLTVT.